Below are 14 T cell receptor beta chains sequenced from a single sample in a study of CXCR3-negative and CXCR3-positive naive CD8 T cells. General observations from the study: More hydrophobic TRB CDR3s occurred in CXCR3-positive than in CXCR3-negative naive cells.

The method, 5' RACE with UMI labels, was used to prepare the TRB cDNA libraries. TCRdb derives one entry per CDR3 protein from the 5' RACE reads, leaving out DNA. In total, the table holds around 3,000 distinct CDR3 sequences. No cognate antigen is known for these TCRs. Sequenced input: naive CXCR3+ CD8+ T cells from blood. This sample's subset: CD45RO-CCR7+CD27+CD95- naive CD8+ T cells expressing CXCR3 (TNR3+). Every receptor here comes from a human donor in good health. Some clones in this sample may be carry-over from other donors' samples.

The V call is TRBV27, the J call TRBJ2-7. Germline CDR1 is MNHEY and CDR2 is SMNVEV (reference sequence). The CDR3 sequence is 13 residues long. CDR3 amino acids: CASSLSYSYEQYF.

This clonotype is identified as medium-sized from frequency. The chain joins TRBV2 to TRBJ2-2. Per germline, CDR1 SNHLY and CDR2 FYNNEI. The CDR3 is 14 residues long. The CDR3: CASSVWGNTGELFF.

Judged by frequency, this clonotype is medium-sized. The rearrangement uses TRBV29-1 and TRBJ1-2; TCRdb reports TRBD1, a call that lacks DNA to check it against. Germline lookup yields CDR1 SQVTM and CDR2 ANQGSEA. This CDR3 comprises 14 residues. The CDR3 sequence: CSVDREDRAYGYTF.

By frequency, this clonotype registers medium-sized. The CDR3 sequence is CATSSSDRMGNEQFF. The gene calls are TRBV15 and TRBJ2-1; absent DNA, TCRdb's TRBD1 call cannot be checked. The CDR3 has 15 residues. Germline CDR1 reads LNHNV; CDR2 reads YYDKDF (reference sequence).

The J gene is TRBJ2-5, the V gene TRBV12-3 or TRBV12-4; the TRBD1 assignment by TCRdb is unverifiable without DNA. This CDR3 is 14 amino acids long. This CDR3 is CASSPDSWQETQYF.

The rearrangement joins TRBV15 to TRBJ2-3; checking the TCRdb D call of TRBD1 is not possible without DNA. Looked up from germline, CDR1 is LNHNV and CDR2 is YYDKDF (reference sequence). The length of the CDR3 is 15 residues. The CDR3 here is CATSSSRTAADTQYF.

This clonotype is medium-sized by frequency. The V gene is TRBV29-1, the J gene TRBJ2-7; TCRdb picks TRBD1, but there is no DNA to check that call. Per the germline V gene, CDR1 is SQVTM and CDR2 is ANQGSEA. The CDR3 runs to 13 residues. CDR3 protein: CSVVFRDRYEQYF.

This clonotype counts as medium-sized by frequency. The chain couples TRBV29-1 to TRBJ2-5; TCRdb selects TRBD1, and the lack of DNA leaves this call unchecked. This CDR3 has 17 residues. Germline V CDR1 and CDR2: SQVTM, ANQGSEA. The CDR3 spells CSVVLSEGVSFQETQYF.

This clonotype ranks as medium-sized in terms of frequency. V is TRBV7-9 and J is TRBJ2-1. This CDR3 is 13 amino acids long. CDR1 and CDR2 (germline): SEHNR, FQNEAQ (reference sequence). The CDR3 protein is CASSLGIDNEQFF.

V gene TRBV29-1 combines with J gene TRBJ2-2; the D gene TCRdb calls, TRBD1, cannot be checked with no DNA. In germline, CDR1 is SQVTM, CDR2 ANQGSEA. The CDR3 runs 13 residues. This CDR3 is CSVRTGNTGELFF.

Measured by frequency, this clonotype is medium-sized. The chain's CDR3 is CSVEERQGYSYEQYF. The chain links TRBV29-1 to TRBJ2-7; checking the TCRdb D call of TRBD1 is not possible without DNA. The CDR3 has 15 residues. Germline lookup yields CDR1 SQVTM and CDR2 ANQGSEA.

Its frequency marks this clonotype as medium-sized. The CDR3 sequence is CASRTGENEQFF. This chain connects TRBV5-1 to TRBJ2-1; TCRdb returns TRBD1, unconfirmable since there is no DNA. The germline V gene has CDR1 SGHRS and CDR2 YFSETQ. The CDR3 is 12 amino acids.

This clonotype counts as medium-sized by frequency. The chain links TRBV6-5 to TRBJ1-5. CDR3 size: 16 residues. The germline CDR1 and CDR2 sequences are MNHEY and SVGAGI. CDR3 protein: CASRSSGTHLGQPQHF.

The CDR3 reads CSVWIVPTYEQYF. The gene calls are TRBV29-1 and TRBJ2-7; TCRdb reports TRBD1, a call that lacks DNA to check it against. This CDR3 has 13 residues. Looked up from germline, CDR1 is SQVTM and CDR2 is ANQGSEA.